The rows below give T cell receptor beta chains drawn from one sample of a study of T cell repertoires in cytomegalovirus infection. TCRdb fed the reads into MiXCR, producing one record per CDR3 protein. This sample has nearly 700,000 distinct CDR3 sequences; roughly 33% occur once, and the top ten carry 15% to 20%. Their antigens are not known. The source material was cultured PBMCs, sampled from culture after CMV antigen stimulation. The receptors were gathered from a human donor in good health (CMV status not recorded). Some clones in this sample may be carry-over from other donors' samples. Both conserved end residues are part of each CDR3. D genes are given only for firm matches. Size tells how often a clone was seen (once, few, many) or the class of an expanded clone, and some rows leave it out.

V,D,J,size,CDR3,DNA
TRBV5-5,NA,TRBJ1-1,NA,CASRLYFGTADTEAFF,TGTGCCAGCAGACTATACTTTGGGACGGCGGACACTGAAGCTTTCTTT
TRBV27,TRBD1,TRBJ2-1,NA,CASRGWGTGEYNEQFF,TGTGCCAGCAGGGGTTGGGGGACAGGGGAATACAATGAGCAGTTCTTC
TRBV28,NA,TRBJ1-1,NA,CASGLGAVNTEAFF,TGTGCCAGCGGACTAGGGGCGGTGAACACTGAAGCTTTCTTT
TRBV2,TRBD1,TRBJ1-1,NA,CASSPDRARTEAFF,TGTGCCAGCAGTCCGGACAGGGCGAGGACTGAAGCTTTCTTT
TRBV7-8,NA,TRBJ1-3,few,CASSLGWRGRGNTIYF,TGTGCCAGCAGCTTAGGCTGGCGGGGGAGGGGAAACACCATATATTTT
TRBV18,TRBD1,TRBJ1-5,once,CASSYRDRRDQPQHF,TGTGCCAGCTCATACCGGGACAGACGTGATCAGCCCCAGCATTTT
TRBV27,TRBD1,TRBJ1-2,NA,CASSLPHRAVGQGNYGYTF,TGTGCCAGCAGTTTACCCCACAGGGCCGTTGGACAGGGTAACTATGGCTACACCTTC
TRBV6-1,TRBD1,TRBJ1-1,few,CASSASDRSWTEAFF,TGTGCCAGCAGTGCCTCGGACAGGAGCTGGACTGAAGCTTTCTTT
TRBV12-3/TRBV12-4,NA,TRBJ1-1,NA,CASGKGGHTEAFF,TGTGCCAGCGGGAAGGGGGGGCACACTGAAGCTTTCTTT
TRBV7-2,TRBD1,TRBJ1-5,NA,CASSLAARGLQPHHF,TGTGCCAGCAGCTTAGCTGCCAGGGGGCTTCAGCCCCACCATTTT
TRBV7-6,NA,TRBJ1-2,NA,CASSWGGGYGYTF,TGTGCCAGCAGCTGGGGGGGAGGCTATGGCTACACCTTC
TRBV7-9,NA,TRBJ2-7,few,CASSLAGHVYEQYF,TGTGCCAGCAGCTTAGCGGGACACGTCTACGAGCAGTACTTC
TRBV4-3,NA,TRBJ1-1,NA,CASSQDLGAGAVNTEAFF,TGCGCCAGCAGCCAAGATTTGGGTGCAGGGGCTGTGAACACTGAAGCTTTCTTT
TRBV4-1,NA,TRBJ1-1,few,CASSQAWGGSEAFF,TGCGCCAGCAGCCAAGCATGGGGGGGGAGTGAAGCTTTCTTT
TRBV28,TRBD1,TRBJ1-2,NA,CASSHNTGGYGYTF,TGTGCCAGCAGTCATAATACAGGGGGCTATGGCTACACCTTC
TRBV29-1,TRBD2,TRBJ2-7,NA,CSVEGGTSGFLGNEQYF,TGCAGCGTTGAAGGTGGGACTAGCGGCTTTCTAGGGAACGAGCAGTACTTC
TRBV12-5,TRBD1,TRBJ1-3,NA,CASGLPGTGRGNTIYF,TGTGCTAGTGGTTTGCCGGGGACAGGGCGAGGAAACACCATATATTTT
TRBV7-2,NA,TRBJ2-5,NA,CASSPGGRAETQYF,TGTGCCAGCAGCCCTGGGGGTCGCGCAGAGACCCAGTACTTC
TRBV20-1,NA,TRBJ2-1,NA,CSASRGHNEQFF,TGCAGTGCTAGCCGCGGCCACAATGAGCAGTTCTTC
TRBV7-2,TRBD1,TRBJ1-1,few,CASSFQGGLNTEAFF,TGTGCCAGCAGCTTTCAAGGGGGCTTGAACACTGAAGCTTTCTTT
TRBV20-1,TRBD2,TRBJ2-7,NA,CSAPGIAGDEQYF,TGCAGTGCTCCCGGGATAGCGGGGGACGAGCAGTACTTC
TRBV7-2,NA,TRBJ2-1,few,CASSRPLWNEQFF,TGTGCCAGCAGCCGTCCGTTATGGAATGAGCAGTTCTTC
TRBV20-1,TRBD2,TRBJ2-5,NA,CSARSPSGGRETQYF,TGCAGTGCTAGGTCCCCTAGCGGGGGGCGGGAGACCCAGTACTTC
TRBV12-5,NA,TRBJ2-1,NA,CARGTERGDGGYEQFF,TGTGCTAGGGGAACCGAGCGGGGAGACGGGGGCTATGAGCAGTTCTTC
TRBV7-2,NA,TRBJ1-6,NA,CASSSRATNSPLHF,TGTGCCAGCAGCTCCCGGGCGACGAATTCACCCCTCCACTTT
TRBV6-2/TRBV6-3,NA,TRBJ1-1,NA,CASTRTANTEAFF,TGTGCCAGCACCCGGACAGCCAACACTGAAGCTTTCTTT
TRBV7-2,TRBD2,TRBJ2-5,few,CASSFAGGLGETQYF,TGTGCCAGCAGCTTCGCGGGGGGTCTCGGGGAGACCCAGTACTTC
TRBV5-4,TRBD1,TRBJ1-4,NA,CASSLDRGREKLFF,TGTGCCAGCAGCTTGGACAGGGGGCGTGAAAAACTGTTTTTT
TRBV27,NA,TRBJ2-1,few,CASSFGTRYNEQFF,TGTGCCAGCAGTTTTGGCACCCGATACAATGAGCAGTTCTTC
TRBV7-9,TRBD2,TRBJ2-1,few,CASSIGGAKSTEQFF,TGTGCCAGCAGCATCGGGGGGGCTAAGTCAACTGAGCAGTTCTTC
TRBV10-3,NA,TRBJ1-2,NA,CATGPGYYGYTF,TGTGCCACGGGACCGGGTTATTATGGCTACACCTTC
TRBV4-2,NA,TRBJ1-1,NA,CASSQEGPAEAFF,TGTGCCAGCAGCCAAGAAGGGCCCGCTGAAGCTTTCTTT
TRBV12-3/TRBV12-4,TRBD2,TRBJ2-1,few,CASSRSGGSVPQFF,TGTGCCAGCAGCCGGAGCGGGGGGTCGGTACCCCAGTTCTTC
TRBV7-9,NA,TRBJ1-5,many,CASSTAVAPNHQPQHF,TGTGCCAGCAGTACTGCGGTGGCGCCTAACCATCAGCCCCAGCATTTT
TRBV2,TRBD2,TRBJ2-1,NA,CASSGLAGANNNEQFF,TGTGCCAGCAGTGGACTAGCGGGCGCAAATAACAATGAGCAGTTCTTC
TRBV19,NA,TRBJ2-2,few,CASTFSDLLGELFF,TGTGCCAGTACCTTCTCCGATTTGTTGGGGGAGCTGTTTTTT
TRBV7-8,TRBD1,TRBJ1-1,many,CASSLGTGNTEAFF,TGTGCCAGCAGCTTAGGGACAGGAAACACTGAAGCTTTCTTT
TRBV7-9,NA,TRBJ2-1,once,CASSLASLASPIRQFF,TGTGCCAGCAGCTTAGCATCTTTAGCTTCCCCGATCAGGCAGTTCTTC
TRBV10-3,NA,TRBJ2-6,few,CAISAGPLGANVLTF,TGTGCCATCAGTGCTGGGCCCCTCGGGGCCAACGTCCTGACTTTC